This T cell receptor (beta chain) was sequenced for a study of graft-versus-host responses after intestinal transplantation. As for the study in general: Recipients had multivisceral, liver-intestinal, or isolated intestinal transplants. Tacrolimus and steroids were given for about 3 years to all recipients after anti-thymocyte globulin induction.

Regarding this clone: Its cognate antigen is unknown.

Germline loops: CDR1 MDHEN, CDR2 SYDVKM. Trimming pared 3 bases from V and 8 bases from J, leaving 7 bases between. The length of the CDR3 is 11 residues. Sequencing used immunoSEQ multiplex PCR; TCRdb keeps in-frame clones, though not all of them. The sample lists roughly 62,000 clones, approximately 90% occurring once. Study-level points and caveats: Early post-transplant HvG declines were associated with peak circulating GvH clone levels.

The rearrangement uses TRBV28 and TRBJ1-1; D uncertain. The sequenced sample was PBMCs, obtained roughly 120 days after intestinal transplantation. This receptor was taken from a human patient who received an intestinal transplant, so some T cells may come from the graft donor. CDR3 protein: CASSFFREAFF. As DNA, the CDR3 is TGTGCCAGCAGTTTTTTTCGGGAAGCTTTCTTT.